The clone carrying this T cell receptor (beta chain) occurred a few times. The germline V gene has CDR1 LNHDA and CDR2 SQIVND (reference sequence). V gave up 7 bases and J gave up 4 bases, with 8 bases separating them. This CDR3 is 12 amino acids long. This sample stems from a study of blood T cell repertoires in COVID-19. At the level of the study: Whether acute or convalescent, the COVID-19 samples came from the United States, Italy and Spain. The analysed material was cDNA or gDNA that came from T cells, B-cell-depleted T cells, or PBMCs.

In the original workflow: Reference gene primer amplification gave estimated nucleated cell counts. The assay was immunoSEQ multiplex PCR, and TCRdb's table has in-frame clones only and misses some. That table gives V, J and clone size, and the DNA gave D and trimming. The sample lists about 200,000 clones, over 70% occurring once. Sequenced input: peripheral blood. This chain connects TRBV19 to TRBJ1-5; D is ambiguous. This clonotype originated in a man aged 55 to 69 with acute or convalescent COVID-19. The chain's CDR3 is CASNRQNQPQHF. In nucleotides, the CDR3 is TGTGCCAGTAACCGCCAGAATCAGCCCCAGCATTTT.